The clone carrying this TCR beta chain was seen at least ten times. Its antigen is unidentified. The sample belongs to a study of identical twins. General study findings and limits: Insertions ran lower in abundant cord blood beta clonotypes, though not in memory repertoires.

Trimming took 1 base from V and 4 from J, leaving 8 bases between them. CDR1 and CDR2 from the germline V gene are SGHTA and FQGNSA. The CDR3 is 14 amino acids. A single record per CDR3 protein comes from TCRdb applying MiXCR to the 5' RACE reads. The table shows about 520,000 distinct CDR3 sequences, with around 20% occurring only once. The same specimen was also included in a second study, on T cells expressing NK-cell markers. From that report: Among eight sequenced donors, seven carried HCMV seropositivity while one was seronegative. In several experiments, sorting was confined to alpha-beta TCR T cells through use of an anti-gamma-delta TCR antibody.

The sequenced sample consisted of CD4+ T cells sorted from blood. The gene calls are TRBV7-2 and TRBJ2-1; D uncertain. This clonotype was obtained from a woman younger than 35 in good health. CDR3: CASSLGVSYNEQFF. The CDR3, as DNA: TGTGCCAGCAGCTTAGGGGTATCTTACAATGAGCAGTTCTTC.